Presented here are 14 T cell receptor beta chains from one specimen sequenced in a study of cytomegalovirus exposure and HLA in healthy donors (TCRdb year 2017). Library preparation used the immunoSEQ multiplex PCR assay. The multiplex PCR relied on a mix of 60 forward primers for TCR Vbeta segments and 13 reverse primers for TCR Jbeta segments. Entries here come from immuneACCESS through TCRdb and include only in-frame sequences with V and J called. Some clones fail to appear in such tables; in the studies checked, an unresolved V gene covers under half of the shortfall, and the cause of the remainder is unknown. The sample has over 150,000 clones on record, 70% to 85% of them singletons. 3.5% to 5% of the sample goes to the ten largest clones. The specimen sequenced was PBMCs. All receptors come from a man aged 40-55 years in good health and CMV-seronegative.

Notes on this clone: A read error may produce the germline difference seen at one junction end. The chain has TRBV7-9 and TRBJ1-4; TRBD1 matches 9 bases. The CDR3 covers 16 residues. Germline CDR1 SEHNR, CDR2 FQNEAQ (reference sequence). In nucleotides, the CDR3 is TGTTCCAGCAGCGTAGATACCGGGACAGGGTATGAAAAACTGTTTTTT. Protein sequence: CSSSVDTGTGYEKLFF.

Concerning this clone itself: The junction departs from germline at one end; a sequencing error may be responsible. The same CDR3 also results from other DNA sequences found in this sample. The chain combines TRBV4-1 with TRBJ2-2; 7 positions match TRBD1. This CDR3 spans 16 amino acids. CDR1 MGHRA and CDR2 YSYEKL come from the germline V gene. The CDR3 sequence is CASSPLGQENTGELFF. In DNA form, the CDR3 reads TGCGCCAGCAGCCCCCTCGGACAGGAGAACACCGGGGAGCTGTTCTTT.

The CDR3 DNA sequence: TGTGCCAGCAGTCCTCAACCCCGGACCAGGGACGAGCAGTACTTC. Residues: CASSPQPRTRDEQYF. The chain uses TRBV6-5 and TRBJ2-7, with D possibly matching TRBD1 (5 bases). This CDR3 contains 15 residues. The germline V gene encodes CDR1 MNHEY and CDR2 SVGAGI. The germline V and J ends were trimmed by 5 bases and 5 bases, with 19 bases remaining between them.

The chain uses TRBV10-3 and TRBJ2-2; the match to TRBD1 covers 7 bases. Germline trimming cut 4 bases from V and 4 bases from J; bases unmatched to any gene: 6. Germline loops: CDR1 ENHRY, CDR2 SYGVKD. This CDR3 is built from 15 residues. CDR3 bases: TGTGCCATCAGTGGAGGGGGCGCGGGCACCGGGGAGCTGTTTTTT. The encoded protein is CAISGGGAGTGELFF.

The chain carries TRBV5-1 and TRBJ2-7, with D maybe TRBD1 (5 bases). V lost 3 bases, J lost 5 bases, and 12 bases lay in between. CDR1 SGHRS and CDR2 YFSETQ come from the germline V gene. There are 13 residues in the CDR3. CDR3 nucleotide sequence: TGCGCCAGCAGCTACAGCAGGGTAAACGAGCAGTACTTC. Translation: CASSYSRVNEQYF.

The CDR3 nucleotides read TGCGCCAGCAGCCCGGGGACTAGCGGGGGCCTAAGGGAGACCCAGTACTTC. Translating gives CASSPGTSGGLRETQYF. The genes are TRBV5-1 and TRBJ2-5; TRBD2 agrees at 14 bases. Germline V gives CDR1 SGHRS, CDR2 YFSETQ. CDR3 length: 17 residues. After removal of 4 bases from V and 5 bases from J, the junction contained 10 bases not matched to a gene.

The J gene is TRBJ2-5, the V gene TRBV10-3, with 10 bases that match TRBD1. The junction had 8 bases not matched to a gene; V was cut back by 2 bases and J by 11 bases. Per germline, CDR1 ENHRY and CDR2 SYGVKD. The length of the CDR3 is 14 residues. For the CDR3, the DNA is TGTGCCATCAGTGAGACGACAGGGGGCGGGGAGCAGTACTTC. Translated: CAISETTGGGEQYF.

The genes are TRBV5-4 and TRBJ1-2; the match to TRBD1 covers 9 bases. CDR1 is SGHNT, CDR2 YYREEE, per germline (reference sequence). This CDR3 region has 15 residues. Trimming at V came to 1 base and at J to 8 bases, leaving 9 bases not matched to a gene. The CDR3 loop is CASSLWGGTGQGYTF. Written as DNA, the CDR3 is TGTGCCAGCAGCTTGTGGGGGGGGACAGGGCAAGGCTACACCTTC.

V usage is TRBV7-9 and J usage is TRBJ1-2, with 9 bases identical to TRBD1. CDR3 length: 15 amino acids. Germline CDR1 is SEHNR and CDR2 is FQNEAQ (reference sequence). The J segment lost 2 bases and the V segment lost 5 bases, leaving 6 bases of the junction unmatched. CDR3 DNA: TGTGCCAGCAGCCGAGCACAGGGGGCCAACTATGGCTACACCTTC. Its protein is CASSRAQGANYGYTF.

This clone was counted only a few times. The gene calls are TRBV13 and TRBJ1-1; 9 positions agree with TRBD1. This CDR3 is 14 amino acids long. CDR1 and CDR2 (germline): PRHDT, FYEKMQ (reference sequence). With V trimmed by 5 bases and J by 5 bases, 6 bases remained unmatched. The CDR3 DNA sequence: TGTGCCAGCAGCAAAAACAGGGGGCTAACTGAAGCTTTCTTT. Amino acids: CASSKNRGLTEAFF.

The chain uses TRBV7-2 and TRBJ1-2, with D maybe TRBD1 (5 bases). This CDR3 region has 13 residues. Looked up from germline, CDR1 is SGHTA and CDR2 is FQGNSA. The ends were cut back, 1 base at V and 4 bases at J, with 7 bases in the middle. The CDR3 DNA sequence: TGTGCCAGCAGCTTAGAAGACAGCTATGGCTACACCTTC. The encoded protein is CASSLEDSYGYTF.

V and J are TRBV19 and TRBJ2-2, with TRBD1 identical over 7 bases. V lost 7 bases, J lost 1 base, and 9 bases stayed unmatched. CDR1 LNHDA and CDR2 SQIVND come from the germline V gene (reference sequence). There are 16 residues in the CDR3. CDR3 region: CASKQTGIGNTGELFF. CDR3 nucleotide sequence: TGTGCCAGTAAACAGACAGGGATCGGGAACACCGGGGAGCTGTTTTTT.

The chain carries TRBV7-3 and TRBJ2-7; 11 nucleotides align to TRBD2. V trimming: 2 bases; J trimming: 3 bases; junction bases outside the gene matches: 6. Germline V lookup: CDR1 SGHTA, CDR2 FQGTGA. This CDR3 contains 16 residues. CDR3 bases: TGTGCCAGCAGCTTAGCTGGGACTAGCGGCAACTACGAGCAGTACTTC. Translating it yields CASSLAGTSGNYEQYF.

This clone was observed a handful of times. The V call is TRBV27, the J call TRBJ1-1, with 9 nucleotides matching TRBD1. V trimming: 5 bases; J trimming: 5 bases; junction bases outside the gene matches: 9. CDR3 length: 15 amino acids. Germline values: CDR1 MNHEY, CDR2 SMNVEV (reference sequence). In DNA form, the CDR3 reads TGTGCCAGCAGTGGCACAGGGGGCGTTGGGACTGAAGCTTTCTTT. Amino acid sequence: CASSGTGGVGTEAFF.